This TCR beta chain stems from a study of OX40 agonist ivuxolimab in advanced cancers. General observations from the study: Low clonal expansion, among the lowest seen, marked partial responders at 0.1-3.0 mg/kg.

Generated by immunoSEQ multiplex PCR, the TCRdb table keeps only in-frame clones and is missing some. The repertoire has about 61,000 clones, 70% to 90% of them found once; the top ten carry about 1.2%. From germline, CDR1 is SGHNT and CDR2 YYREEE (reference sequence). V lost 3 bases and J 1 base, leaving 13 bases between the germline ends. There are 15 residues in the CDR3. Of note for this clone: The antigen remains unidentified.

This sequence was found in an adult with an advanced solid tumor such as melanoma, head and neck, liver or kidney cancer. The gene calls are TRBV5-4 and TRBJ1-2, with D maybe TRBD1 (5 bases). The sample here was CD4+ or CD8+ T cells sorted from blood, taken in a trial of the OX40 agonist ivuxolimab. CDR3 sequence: CASSSGLSFNYGYTF. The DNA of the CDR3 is TGTGCCAGCAGCTCGGGACTCTCCTTTAACTATGGCTACACCTTC.